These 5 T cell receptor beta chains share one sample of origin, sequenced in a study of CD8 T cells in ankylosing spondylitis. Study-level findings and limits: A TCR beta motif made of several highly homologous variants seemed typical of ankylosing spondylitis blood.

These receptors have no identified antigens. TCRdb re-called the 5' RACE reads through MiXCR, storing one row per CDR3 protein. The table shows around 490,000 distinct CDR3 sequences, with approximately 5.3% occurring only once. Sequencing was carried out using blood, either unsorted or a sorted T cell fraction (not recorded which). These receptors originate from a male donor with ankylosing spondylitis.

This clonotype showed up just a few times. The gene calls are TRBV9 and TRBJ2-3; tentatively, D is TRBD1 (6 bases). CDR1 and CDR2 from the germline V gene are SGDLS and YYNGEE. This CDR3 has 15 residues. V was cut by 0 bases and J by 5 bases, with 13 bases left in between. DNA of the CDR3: TGTGCCAGCAGCGTAGGCCAGGGGCCGGGAGATACGCAGTATTTT. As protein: CASSVGQGPGDTQYF. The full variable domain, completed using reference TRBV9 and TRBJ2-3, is DSGVTQTPKHLITATGQRVTLRCSPRSGDLSVYWYQQSLDQGLQFLIQYYNGEERAKGNILERFSAQQFPDLHSELNLSSLELGDSALYFCASSVGQGPGDTQYFGPGTRLTVL.

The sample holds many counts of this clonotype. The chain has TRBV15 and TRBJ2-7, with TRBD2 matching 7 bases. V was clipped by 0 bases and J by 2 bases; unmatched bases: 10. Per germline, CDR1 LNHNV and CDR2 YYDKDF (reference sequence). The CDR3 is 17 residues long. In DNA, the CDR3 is TGTGCCACCAGCAGAGATTTGGCTCCAGGGACTACCTACGAGCAGTACTTC. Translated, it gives CATSRDLAPGTTYEQYF.

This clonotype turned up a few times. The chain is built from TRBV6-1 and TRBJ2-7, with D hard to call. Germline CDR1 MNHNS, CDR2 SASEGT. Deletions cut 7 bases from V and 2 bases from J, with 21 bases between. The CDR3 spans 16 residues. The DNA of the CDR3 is TGTGCCAGCACCTCCTCTTTGGAGCTTACTACCTACGAGCAGTACTTC. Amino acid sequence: CASTSSLELTTYEQYF.

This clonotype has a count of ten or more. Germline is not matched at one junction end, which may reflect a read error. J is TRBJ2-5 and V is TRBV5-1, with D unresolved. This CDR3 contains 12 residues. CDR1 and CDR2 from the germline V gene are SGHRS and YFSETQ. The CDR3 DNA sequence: TGTGCCAGCAGTTTATCTCAAGAGACCCAGTACTTC. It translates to CASSLSQETQYF. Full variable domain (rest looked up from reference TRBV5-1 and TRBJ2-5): KAGVTQTPRYLIKTRGQQVTLSCSPISGHRSVSWYQQTPGQGLQFLFEYFSETQRNKGNFPGRFSGRQFSNSRSEMNVSTLELGDSALYLCASSLSQETQYFGPGTRLLVL.

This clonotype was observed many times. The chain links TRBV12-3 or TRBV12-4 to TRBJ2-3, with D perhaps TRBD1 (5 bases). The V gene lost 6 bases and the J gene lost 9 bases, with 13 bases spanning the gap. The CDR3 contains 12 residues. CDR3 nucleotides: TGTGCCAGCAGACAACGACGGACAACGCAGTATTTT. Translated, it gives CASRQRRTTQYF.